The 5 T cell receptor beta chains below were found in one sample sequenced in a study of blood T cell repertoires in COVID-19. Data came from immunoSEQ multiplex PCR; TCRdb stores just in-frame clones and leaves some out. The sample carries around 220,000 clones, around 80% recorded once. The sequenced material came from peripheral blood. These receptors were obtained from a man aged 25 to 40 with active or convalescent COVID-19.

This chain connects TRBV24-1 to TRBJ1-5; D is uncertain. Deletions cut 3 bases from V and 6 bases from J, with 11 bases between. Germline CDR1 is KGHDR and CDR2 is SFDVKD. The CDR3 length is 14 residues. The CDR3 DNA sequence: TGTGCCACCAGTGATCACATTGGGAGTCAGCCCCAGCATTTT. Translated, it gives CATSDHIGSQPQHF.

The rearrangement uses TRBV7-3 and TRBJ1-3; D is possibly TRBD1 (5 bases). CDR3 size: 14 residues. The V gene's germline CDR1 is SGHTA and CDR2 FQGTGA. V dropped 1 base and J dropped 4 bases, with 8 bases sitting between them. CDR3 residues: CASSLIPGGNTIYF. DNA for the CDR3: TGTGCCAGCAGCTTAATTCCAGGGGGAAACACCATATATTTT.

The rearrangement links TRBV7-9 to TRBJ2-7, with D tentatively TRBD1 (5 bases). The CDR3 is made up of 14 amino acids. V shed 5 bases and J shed 2 bases, with 13 bases lying between them. In germline, CDR1 is SEHNR, CDR2 FQNEAQ (reference sequence). CDR3 sequence reads: CASSELRGTYEQYF. In DNA form, the CDR3 reads TGTGCCAGCAGCGAGCTTAGGGGAACCTACGAGCAGTACTTC.

The V call is TRBV27, the J call TRBJ2-1; 11 bases align to TRBD2. The germline gives CDR1 MNHEY, CDR2 SMNVEV (reference sequence). The CDR3 sequence is 15 residues long. The ends lost 10 bases at V and 2 bases at J; junction bases unmatched: 7. The CDR3 coding sequence is TGTGCCACCAGGGGGGGACTAGCGGCCTACAATGAGCAGTTCTTC. Translating it yields CATRGGLAAYNEQFF.

V usage is TRBV5-1 and J usage is TRBJ1-2, with TRBD1 matching 8 bases. Germline CDR1 reads SGHRS; CDR2 reads YFSETQ. The CDR3 contains 14 residues. Trimming removed 4 bases from V and 7 bases from J; junction bases left unmatched: 9. For the CDR3, the DNA is TGCGCCAGCAGCCAGGGGGCCTCAGGGACTGGCTACACCTTC. It is translated as CASSQGASGTGYTF.